A selection of T cell receptor beta chains follows, all from one sample in a study of cytomegalovirus exposure and HLA in healthy donors. Libraries were prepared by immunoSEQ multiplex PCR; TCRdb keeps only in-frame clonotypes and omits some of them. This table has tens of thousands of clones, around 80% appearing once. Sequenced input: PBMCs. Source of these receptors: a man in his fifties in good health and CMV-seropositive. Both conserved end residues are part of each CDR3. D genes are given only for firm matches. Part of the rows lack a size; the others show once, few, many or a class for expanded clones.

17 | TRBJ2-1 | few | TRBD2 | TRBV7-2 | TGTGCCAGCAGCTCACAGGGGACTAGCGGGGATGGCGATGAGCAGTTCTTC | CASSSQGTSGDGDEQFF
15 | TRBJ2-7 | . | . | TRBV11-2 | TGTGCCAGCAGCTCAGCCGCTCAGGGAACCTACGAGCAGTACTTC | CASSSAAQGTYEQYF
15 | TRBJ2-7 | . | TRBD2 | TRBV18 | TGTGCCAGCTCAATAACTAGCGGGAGATCCTACGAGCAGTACTTC | CASSITSGRSYEQYF
14 | TRBJ1-2 | . | . | TRBV4-1 | TGCGCCAGCAGCCAAGTTCAGGGGTTGAGTGGCTACACCTTC | CASSQVQGLSGYTF
14 | TRBJ1-2 | few | . | TRBV11-2 | TGTGCCAGCAGCTCCCAAAGCCAAGTCTATGGCTACACCTTC | CASSSQSQVYGYTF
11 | TRBJ2-7 | few | TRBD1 | TRBV30 | TGTGCCTTCGGGACAGGCTACGAGCAGTACTTC | CAFGTGYEQYF
13 | TRBJ1-2 | . | . | TRBV2 | TGTGCCAGCACCTACAGGGTTGACTATGGCTACACCTTC | CASTYRVDYGYTF
13 | TRBJ1-1 | . | . | TRBV7-2 | TGTGCCAGCAGCTTAGAGATTCGTAGAAGAGCTTTCTTT | CASSLEIRRRAFF
16 | TRBJ2-3 | . | TRBD2 | TRBV4-2 | TGTGCCAGCAGCCAAGGGTCCGGGGGGGGCACAGATACGCAGTATTTT | CASSQGSGGGTDTQYF
16 | TRBJ1-1 | . | TRBD1 | TRBV5-5 | TGTGCCAGCAGCTTGGGGGGCGACAGGGGGAGCACTGAAGCTTTCTTT | CASSLGGDRGSTEAFF
18 | TRBJ2-1 | . | TRBD2 | TRBV5-5 | TGTGCCAGCAGCTCGACTAGCTGGAGGGCAGGCTTTGCCAATGAGCAGTTCTTC | CASSSTSWRAGFANEQFF
18 | TRBJ1-5 | . | TRBD1 | TRBV28 | TGTGCCAGCAGCCCACTCAGGGGGCTAGAGGGAAGCAATCAGCCCCAGCATTTT | CASSPLRGLEGSNQPQHF
15 | TRBJ2-7 | once | TRBD1 | TRBV28 | TGTGCCAGCAGCCTAACAGGGGCTCGTCCCTACGAGCAGTACTTC | CASSLTGARPYEQYF
13 | TRBJ1-1 | . | . | TRBV5-4 | TGTGCCAGCAGCAGGAACAGGGACACTGAAGCTTTCTTT | CASSRNRDTEAFF
14 | TRBJ2-7 | once | TRBD1 | TRBV28 | TGTGCCAGCAGTCGACAGGGAAACTCCTACGAGCAGTACTTC | CASSRQGNSYEQYF
14 | TRBJ2-1 | . | . | TRBV1 | TGCACCAGCGACTGGGACAGCGGCTACAATGAGCAGTTCTTC | CTSDWDSGYNEQFF
14 | TRBJ1-1 | . | . | TRBV6-5 | TGTGCCAGCAGTTTGTTGGGAGGAGTCGCTGAAGCTTTCTTT | CASSLLGGVAEAFF
17 | TRBJ2-1 | once | TRBD2 | TRBV4-3 | TGCGCCAGCAGCCAAGATCAAGGCGGGGGGGCCTACAATGAGCAGTTCTTC | CASSQDQGGGAYNEQFF
13 | TRBJ2-7 | few | TRBD2 | TRBV29-1 | TGCAGCGCCGCCCAAGGACTAGCCTACGAGCAGTACTTC | CSAAQGLAYEQYF
17 | TRBJ2-5 | . | TRBD2 | TRBV5-1 | TGCGCCAGCAGCGCGACTAGCGGGGCGGGGGGAAAAGAGACCCAGTACTTC | CASSATSGAGGKETQYF